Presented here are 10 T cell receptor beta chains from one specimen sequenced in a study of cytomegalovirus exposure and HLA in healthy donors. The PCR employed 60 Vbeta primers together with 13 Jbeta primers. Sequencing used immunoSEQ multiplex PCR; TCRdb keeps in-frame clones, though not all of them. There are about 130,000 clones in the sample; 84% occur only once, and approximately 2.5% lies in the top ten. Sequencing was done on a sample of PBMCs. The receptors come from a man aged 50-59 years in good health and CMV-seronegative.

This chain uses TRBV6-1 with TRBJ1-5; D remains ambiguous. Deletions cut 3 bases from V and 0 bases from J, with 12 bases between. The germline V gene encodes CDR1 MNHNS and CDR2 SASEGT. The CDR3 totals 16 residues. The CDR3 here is CASSEGLPVSNQPQHF. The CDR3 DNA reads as TGTGCCAGCAGTGAGGGCTTGCCGGTTAGCAATCAGCCCCAGCATTTT.

The CDR3 loop is CASSVGSSGYNEQFF. CDR3 in DNA: TGTGCCAGCAGCGTAGGTTCTAGTGGCTACAATGAGCAGTTCTTC. This rearrangement joins TRBV9 to TRBJ2-1; D not resolved. V was shortened by 0 bases and J by 3 bases, with 10 bases between the two germline ends. Germline assignment: CDR1 SGDLS and CDR2 YYNGEE. The CDR3 is made up of 15 amino acids.

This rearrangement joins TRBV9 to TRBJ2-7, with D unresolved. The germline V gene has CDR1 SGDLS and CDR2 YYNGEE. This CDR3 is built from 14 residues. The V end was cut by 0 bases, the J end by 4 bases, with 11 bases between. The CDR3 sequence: CASSVGGSEYEQYF. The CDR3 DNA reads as TGTGCCAGCAGCGTAGGCGGCTCGGAATACGAGCAGTACTTC.

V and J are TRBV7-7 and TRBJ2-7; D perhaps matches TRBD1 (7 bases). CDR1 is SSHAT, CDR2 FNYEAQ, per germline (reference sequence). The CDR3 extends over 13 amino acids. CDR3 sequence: CARDRDSFYEQYF. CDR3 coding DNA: TGTGCTCGTGACAGGGACTCCTTCTACGAGCAGTACTTC.

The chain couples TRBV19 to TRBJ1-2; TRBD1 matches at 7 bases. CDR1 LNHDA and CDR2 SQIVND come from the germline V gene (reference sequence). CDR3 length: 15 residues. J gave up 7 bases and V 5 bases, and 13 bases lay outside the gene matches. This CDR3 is CASSPEQGSRAGYTF. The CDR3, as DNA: TGTGCCAGTAGTCCAGAACAGGGGTCTAGGGCTGGCTACACCTTC.

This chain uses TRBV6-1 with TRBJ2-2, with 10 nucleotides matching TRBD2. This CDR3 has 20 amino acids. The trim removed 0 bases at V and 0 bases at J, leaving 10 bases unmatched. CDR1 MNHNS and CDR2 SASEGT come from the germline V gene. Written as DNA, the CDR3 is TGTGCCAGCAGTGAAGCCTTTCAACTAGCGGGGATAGCGAACACCGGGGAGCTGTTTTTT. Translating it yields CASSEAFQLAGIANTGELFF.

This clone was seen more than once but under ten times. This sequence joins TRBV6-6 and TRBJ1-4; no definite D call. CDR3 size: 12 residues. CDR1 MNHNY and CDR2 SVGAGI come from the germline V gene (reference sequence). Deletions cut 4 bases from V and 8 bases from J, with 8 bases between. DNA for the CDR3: TGTGCCAGCAGTTCCTTGGCCGAAAAACTGTTTTTT. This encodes CASSSLAEKLFF.

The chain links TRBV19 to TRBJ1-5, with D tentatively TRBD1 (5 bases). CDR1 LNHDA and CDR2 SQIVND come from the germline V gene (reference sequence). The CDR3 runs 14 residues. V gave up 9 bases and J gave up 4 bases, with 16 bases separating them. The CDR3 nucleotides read TGTGCCAGCCGACGTCCGGGGGAAAATCAGCCCCAGCATTTT. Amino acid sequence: CASRRPGENQPQHF.

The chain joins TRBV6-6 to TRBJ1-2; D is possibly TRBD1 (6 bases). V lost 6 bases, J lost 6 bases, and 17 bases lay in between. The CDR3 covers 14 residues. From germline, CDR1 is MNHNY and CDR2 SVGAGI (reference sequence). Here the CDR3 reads CASSLSGTSDGYTF. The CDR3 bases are TGTGCCAGCAGCCTATCCGGGACAAGTGATGGCTACACCTTC.

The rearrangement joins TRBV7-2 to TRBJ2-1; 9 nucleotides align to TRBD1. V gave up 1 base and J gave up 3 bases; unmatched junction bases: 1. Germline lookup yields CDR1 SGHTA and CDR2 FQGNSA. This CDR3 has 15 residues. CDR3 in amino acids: CASSLVGQGYNEQFF. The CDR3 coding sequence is TGTGCCAGCAGCTTAGTGGGACAGGGCTACAATGAGCAGTTCTTC.